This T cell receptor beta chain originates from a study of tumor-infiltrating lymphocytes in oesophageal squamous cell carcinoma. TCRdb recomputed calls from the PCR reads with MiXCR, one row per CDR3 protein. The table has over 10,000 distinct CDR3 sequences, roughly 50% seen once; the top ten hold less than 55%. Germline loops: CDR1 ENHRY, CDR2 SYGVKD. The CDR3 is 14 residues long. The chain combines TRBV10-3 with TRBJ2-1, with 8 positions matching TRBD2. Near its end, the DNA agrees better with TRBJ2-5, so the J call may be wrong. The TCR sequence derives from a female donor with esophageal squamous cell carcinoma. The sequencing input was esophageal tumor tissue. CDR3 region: CAITEGLGGETQYF. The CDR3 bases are TGTGCCATCACCGAGGGACTAGGTGGGGAGACCCAGTACTTC.